This TCR beta chain was obtained from a study of T cell responses to AZD1222 COVID-19 vaccine. Germline V CDR1 and CDR2: SNHLY, FYNNEI. The V and J ends lost 7 bases and 0 bases respectively, with 14 bases between them. The CDR3 totals 15 residues. Libraries were prepared by immunoSEQ multiplex PCR; TCRdb keeps only in-frame clonotypes and omits some of them. The table lists about 140,000 clones, 85% to 95% of them singletons. Source: peripheral blood, taken 28 days after the second AZD1222 dose. This TCR was sampled from an adult who received the AZD1222 COVID-19 vaccine. This chain joins TRBV2 and TRBJ2-3, with D possibly being TRBD2 (5 bases). The CDR3 DNA follows: TGTGCCAGCACCCCAGAGCGGACTAGCACAGATACGCAGTATTTT. Encoded protein: CASTPERTSTDTQYF.